This TCR beta chain was captured by sequencing in a study of metastatic and nonmetastatic thyroid tumors. Ahead of thyroid surgery, no patient had received treatment of any kind. MiXCR was used by TCRdb to re-call the PCR reads. The sample has some 8,400 clones; approximately 33% are singletons. This clone was counted ten times or more. V was trimmed by 2 bases and J by 2 bases, leaving 10 bases between them. Germline V gene lookup returns CDR1 SEHNR and CDR2 FQNEAQ (reference sequence). This CDR3 has 14 residues. Sequenced: tumor tissue. The source is a female donor with papillary thyroid cancer or a benign thyroid nodule (not recorded which). Some clones in this sample may be carry-over from other donors' samples. The chain has TRBV7-9 and TRBJ2-7, with D uncertain. CDR3 residues: CASSLTGITYEQYF. CDR3 DNA sequence: TGTGCCAGCAGCTTAACTGGGATCACCTACGAGCAGTACTTC.